What follows is one T cell receptor beta chain and its context. The target of this receptor is not known. The junction shows a germline mismatch at one end, possibly a read error. The sample belongs to a study of response to subunit inactivated influenza vaccine (dated by TCRdb to between 2018 and 2020). Some background on the complete study: Deep quantitative T cell receptor repertoire profiling was used in the study to track responses to a trivalent subunit inactivated influenza vaccine. Overall study outcomes, separate from this receptor: It was suggested by the authors that each seasonal influenza vaccination may recruit only a limited number of new T cells.

Looking up the germline V gene (reference sequence) yields CDR1 SSHAT and CDR2 FNYEAQ. Reading from cysteine to phenylalanine, the CDR3 counts 15 amino acids. Only CDR3 DNA remains: 45 bases, in frame from the first base. The library was obtained by RT-PCR. The data were produced on an Illumina HiSeq 2500. The raw public data were reprocessed by TCRdb itself: fastp quality trimming at Q25, MiXCR clonotype calling, in-frame beta chains only. All rows with the same CDR3 protein become a single entry with the most common DNA and genes. The table for this sample lists approximately 700,000 distinct CDR3 sequences; more than 15% of them were counted only once. The ten largest clones represent roughly 11% of the sample.

The receptor was derived from a man aged 45-65 years who received an inactivated influenza vaccine. Donor details come from another sample of the same person, matched by shared clones. The sequences come from PBMCs from blood, collected less than 13 days after vaccination. The chain couples TRBV7-7 to TRBJ2-1; 7 nucleotides in the junction match TRBD2. The nucleotide sequence reads TGTGCTAGCAGCTTAGAAGCGGGGTTATACAATGAGCAGTTCTTC. Its product reads: CASSLEAGLYNEQFF.